This T cell receptor (beta chain) was recovered during a study of T-cell reconstitution after alpha-beta-depleted transplantation in children. Ten or more counts support this clonotype. From germline, CDR1 is MNHEY and CDR2 SVGEGT. This CDR3 spans 14 amino acids. Between the trimmed V and J ends, which lost 10 bases and 4 bases, there was a span of 16 bases. The library targeted TCRbeta and was prepared with unique molecular identifiers. TCRdb used MiXCR to reprocess the PCR reads, holding one entry per CDR3 protein. The sample contains about 230,000 distinct CDR3 sequences, 9% to 10% of which appear only once.

The material sequenced was PBMCs from the stem cell graft donor, taken from the stem cell graft. The rearrangement uses TRBV6-2 or TRBV6-3 and TRBJ2-2; D possibly corresponds to TRBD2 (6 bases). This receptor was taken from a human donor who donated a stem cell graft to a child with SCID. The CDR3, as DNA: TGTGCCAACGGGGCAAGCGGGCGCACCGGGGAGCTGTTTTTT. This encodes CANGASGRTGELFF.